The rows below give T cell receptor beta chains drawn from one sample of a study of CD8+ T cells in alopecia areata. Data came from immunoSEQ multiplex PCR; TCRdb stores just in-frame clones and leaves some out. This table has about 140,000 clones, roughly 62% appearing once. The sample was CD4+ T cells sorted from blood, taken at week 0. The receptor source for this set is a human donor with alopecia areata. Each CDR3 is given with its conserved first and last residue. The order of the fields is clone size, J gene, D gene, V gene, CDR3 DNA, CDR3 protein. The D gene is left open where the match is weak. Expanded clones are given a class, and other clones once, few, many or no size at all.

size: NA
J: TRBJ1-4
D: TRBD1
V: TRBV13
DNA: TGTGCCAGCAGCGCCGGACAGGGGACGGAAAAACTGTTTTTT
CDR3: CASSAGQGTEKLFF

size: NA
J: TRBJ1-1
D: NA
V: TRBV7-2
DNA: TGTGCCAGCAGCTTAGCATGGAACACTGAAGCTTTCTTT
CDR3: CASSLAWNTEAFF

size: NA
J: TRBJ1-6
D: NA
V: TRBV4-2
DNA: TGTGCCAGCAGCCAAGACAGAAATAATTCACCCCTCCACTTT
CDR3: CASSQDRNNSPLHF

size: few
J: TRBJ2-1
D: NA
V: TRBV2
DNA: TGTGCCAGCAGCAGCATTAGTGAGCAGTTCTTC
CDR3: CASSSISEQFF

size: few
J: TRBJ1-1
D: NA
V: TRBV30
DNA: TGTGCCTGGAGTTTGAGTACTGAAGCTTTCTTT
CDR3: CAWSLSTEAFF

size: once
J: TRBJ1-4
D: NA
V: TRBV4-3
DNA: TGCGCCAGCAGCCAAGATTTCAATCCTAATGAAAAACTGTTTTTT
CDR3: CASSQDFNPNEKLFF

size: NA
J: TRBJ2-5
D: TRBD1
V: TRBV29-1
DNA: TGCAGCGTCTATGACAGGGCCAAAGAGACCCAGTACTTC
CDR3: CSVYDRAKETQYF

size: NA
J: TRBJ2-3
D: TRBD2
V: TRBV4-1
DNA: TGCGCCAGCAGCCAAGGCCGACTAGCGCGACGCACAGATACGCAGTATTTT
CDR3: CASSQGRLARRTDTQYF

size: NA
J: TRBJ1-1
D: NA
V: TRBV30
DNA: TGTGCCTGGAGTTCTGTAATGAACACTGAAGCTTTCTTT
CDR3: CAWSSVMNTEAFF

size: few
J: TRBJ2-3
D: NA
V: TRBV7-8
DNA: TGTGCCAGCAGCTTAGCCCGATTTTCGTCTGGCACAGATACGCAGTATTTT
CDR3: CASSLARFSSGTDTQYF